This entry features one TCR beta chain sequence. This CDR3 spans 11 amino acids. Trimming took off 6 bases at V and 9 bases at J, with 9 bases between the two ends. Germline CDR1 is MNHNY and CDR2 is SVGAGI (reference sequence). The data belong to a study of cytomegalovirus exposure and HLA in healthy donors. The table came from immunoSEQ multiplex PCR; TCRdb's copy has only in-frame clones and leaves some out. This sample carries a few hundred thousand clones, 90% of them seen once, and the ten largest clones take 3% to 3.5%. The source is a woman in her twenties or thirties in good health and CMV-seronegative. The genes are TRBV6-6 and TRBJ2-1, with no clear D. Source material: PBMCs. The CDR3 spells CASSYTGEQFF. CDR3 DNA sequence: TGTGCCAGCAGCTACACGGGTGAGCAGTTCTTC.